This T cell receptor (beta chain) was obtained from a study of OX40 agonist ivuxolimab in advanced cancers. Clones were sequenced by immunoSEQ multiplex PCR, and TCRdb holds only the in-frame ones, with some missing. Seen here are 57,000 or so clones, 65% to 90% observed once, and the top ten hold approximately 0.92%. Sequencing used CD4+ or CD8+ T cells sorted from blood, obtained in a trial of the OX40 agonist ivuxolimab. The source is an adult with an advanced solid tumor such as melanoma, head and neck, liver or kidney cancer.

CDR3 loop: CASSWGPSLGGYTF. Written as DNA, the CDR3 is TGTGCCAGCAGCTGGGGGCCCTCCCTTGGTGGCTACACCTTC. The chain joins TRBV5-6 to TRBJ1-2, with a tentative D call TRBD1 (6 bases). The CDR3 covers 14 residues. Germline lookup yields CDR1 SGHDT and CDR2 YYEEEE. V lost 3 bases, J lost 7 bases, and 16 bases lay in between.